This T cell receptor (beta chain) was recorded in a study of blood T cell repertoires in COVID-19. Turning to the study itself: The origin of the acute and convalescent COVID-19 samples was the United States, Italy and Spain. Sample material is recorded as cDNA or gDNA derived from T cells, B-cell-depleted T cells, or PBMCs.

Germline V lookup: CDR1 SGHRS, CDR2 YFSETQ. V was pared by 0 bases and J by 2 bases, with 8 bases between. The CDR3 loop spans 14 amino acids. Authors' processing steps: How many nucleated cells were present was estimated from reference gene primer amplification. Only in-frame clones appear in the TCRdb table, and some are missing; sequencing was by immunoSEQ multiplex PCR. V and J calls and clone size are copied from that table; D and trimming were computed from the DNA. The table has around 160,000 clones, roughly 74% seen once. Sequencing used peripheral blood. This sequence was found in a woman of 80 years or more with acute or convalescent COVID-19. The chain uses TRBV5-1 and TRBJ2-5; TRBD1 is a possible D gene (5 bases). CDR3: CASSLEQAQETQYF. The CDR3 DNA is TGCGCCAGCAGCTTGGAACAGGCTCAAGAGACCCAGTACTTC.